A selection of T cell receptor beta chains follows, all from one sample in a study of radiotherapy plus CTLA-4 blockade in lung cancer. Sequenced by immunoSEQ multiplex PCR; TCRdb stores in-frame clones only, minus some. The profile shows 45,000 or so clones, 73% of them singletons. This specimen consisted of peripheral blood, obtained from a patient treated with radiotherapy plus ipilimumab. These receptors all stem from a human donor with non-small cell lung cancer who had a complete response to radiotherapy plus ipilimumab. Each CDR3 is given with its conserved first and last residue. A D gene is named only where the DNA matches it firmly. Expanded clones are given a class, and other clones once, few, many or no size at all.

j_call d_call cdr3_length v_call clone_size cdr3_aa cdr3_nt
TRBJ2-1 TRBD2 13 TRBV10-1 few CASSDPGRNEQFF TGCGCCAGCAGTGACCCCGGGAGGAATGAGCAGTTCTTC
TRBJ2-2 . 15 TRBV30 . CAWAPGTVNTGELFF TGTGCCTGGGCCCCCGGGACTGTGAACACCGGGGAGCTGTTTTTT
TRBJ2-4 TRBD1 15 TRBV27 few CASRVGTGQENIQYF TGTGCCAGCAGAGTAGGGACAGGGCAAGAAAACATTCAGTACTTC
TRBJ2-5 . 12 TRBV18 . CASSPPRETQYF TGTGCCAGCTCACCACCGCGAGAGACCCAGTACTTC
TRBJ2-2 TRBD2 15 TRBV6-6 . CASPRGDLGTGELFF TGTGCCAGCCCCCGGGGGGACCTTGGCACCGGGGAGCTGTTTTTT
TRBJ2-3 TRBD2 17 TRBV2 few CASATGTSGRGTDTQYF TGTGCCAGCGCCACCGGGACTAGCGGGAGAGGGACAGATACGCAGTATTTT
TRBJ2-7 TRBD1 15 TRBV4-1 . CASSQQDRGAYEQYF TGCGCCAGCAGCCAACAAGACAGGGGGGCCTACGAGCAGTACTTC
TRBJ1-1 . 13 TRBV5-4 . CASSRGGGVEAFF TGTGCCAGCAGCCGTGGCGGGGGGGTAGAAGCTTTCTTT
TRBJ2-6 TRBD1 17 TRBV25-1 . CASSAQATGAGANVLTF TGTGCCAGCAGTGCGCAAGCGACAGGGGCTGGGGCCAACGTCCTGACTTTC
TRBJ1-2 . 15 TRBV7-2 . CASSSQGLPNYGYTF TGTGCCAGCAGCTCACAGGGCCTGCCTAACTATGGCTACACCTTC
TRBJ2-7 TRBD2 16 TRBV4-1 . CASSQDMQAGSYEQYF TGCGCCAGCAGCCAAGATATGCAAGCGGGATCCTACGAGCAGTACTTC
TRBJ1-6 TRBD1 14 TRBV7-9 . CASSSQGATSPLHF TGTGCCAGCAGCTCACAGGGGGCGACTTCACCCCTCCACTTT
TRBJ2-2 . 12 TRBV7-8 once CASRRATGELFF TGTGCCAGCAGACGCGCCACCGGGGAGCTGTTTTTT
TRBJ2-3 TRBD2 16 TRBV5-4 once CASSIGLVSSTDTQYF TGTGCCAGCAGCATTGGACTAGTTTCTAGCACAGATACGCAGTATTTT
TRBJ2-7 . 15 TRBV7-9 . CASSPQGQAGYEQYF TGTGCCAGCAGCCCCCAGGGGCAGGCAGGTTACGAGCAGTACTTC
TRBJ1-2 . 13 TRBV6-5 once CASSLVSNYGYTF TGTGCCAGCAGCTTAGTATCTAACTATGGCTACACCTTC
TRBJ2-7 . 11 TRBV2 once CASSETGEQYF TGTGCCAGCAGTGAAACAGGAGAGCAGTACTTC
TRBJ1-4 TRBD1 14 TRBV19 . CASSSGGLGEKLFF TGTGCCAGTAGTTCAGGGGGCCTGGGTGAAAAACTGTTTTTT
TRBJ2-1 . 16 TRBV5-6 once CASSLLGLNSYNEQFF TGTGCCAGCAGCTTGTTAGGACTCAACTCCTACAATGAGCAGTTCTTC
TRBJ2-3 . 15 TRBV4-2 . CASSQEDWSTDTQYF TGTGCCAGCAGCCAAGAGGACTGGAGCACAGATACGCAGTATTTT
TRBJ2-1 . 12 TRBV29-1 . CSVATGSYEQFF TGCAGCGTCGCCACAGGTTCCTATGAGCAGTTCTTC
TRBJ2-5 . 14 TRBV6-5 . CASSYWGRGETQYF TGTGCCAGCAGTTACTGGGGGCGCGGGGAGACCCAGTACTTC
TRBJ1-3 . 13 TRBV19 . CASSYFSGNTIYF TGTGCCAGTAGTTACTTTTCTGGAAACACCATATATTTT
TRBJ2-7 . 15 TRBV7-2 . CASSLGFRDSYEQYF TGTGCCAGCAGCTTAGGGTTCAGGGATTCCTACGAGCAGTACTTC
TRBJ1-6 . 15 TRBV9 few CASSVVSGTGSPLHF TGTGCCAGCAGCGTAGTCTCCGGGACTGGTTCACCCCTCCACTTT
TRBJ2-2 . 14 TRBV7-9 . CASSPTGPTGELFF TGTGCCAGCAGCCCAACAGGGCCCACCGGGGAGCTGTTTTTT
TRBJ2-7 . 16 TRBV6-6 . CASSYIVAGWVYEQYF TGTGCCAGCAGTTACATCGTGGCGGGGTGGGTCTACGAGCAGTACTTC
TRBJ2-4 TRBD2 14 TRBV23-1 . CASRPPAGLNIQYF TGCGCCAGCAGGCCCCCAGCGGGGTTGAACATTCAGTACTTC
TRBJ1-1 . 14 TRBV7-9 . CASSLALRGPEAFF TGTGCCAGCAGCTTAGCGCTGCGGGGACCTGAAGCTTTCTTT
TRBJ2-7 . 16 TRBV7-8 . CASSLAHRDKERKQYF TGTGCCAGCAGCTTAGCGCATCGGGACAAGGAAAGGAAGCAGTACTTC
TRBJ2-2 . 14 TRBV2 . CASSEGPNTGELFF TGTGCCAGCAGTGAAGGGCCTAACACCGGGGAGCTGTTTTTT
TRBJ2-3 TRBD1 14 TRBV6-5 . CASSRDRSTDTQYF TGTGCCAGCAGTCGGGACAGGAGCACAGATACGCAGTATTTT
TRBJ2-7 . 16 TRBV19 . CASSENGEFLSYEQYF TGTGCCAGTAGTGAAAACGGGGAATTCCTCTCCTACGAGCAGTACTTC
TRBJ2-2 TRBD2 15 TRBV7-9 . CASRGTSRNTGELFF TGTGCCAGCAGAGGGACTAGTCGGAACACCGGGGAGCTGTTTTTT
TRBJ2-2 TRBD2 15 TRBV27 . CASSLTSGKPGELFF TGTGCCAGCAGTTTAACTAGCGGGAAGCCCGGGGAGCTGTTTTTT
TRBJ2-7 TRBD1 13 TRBV6-5 . CASSPTGNGEQYF TGTGCCAGCAGTCCGACAGGGAACGGCGAGCAGTACTTC
TRBJ1-2 . 16 TRBV15 . CATSYSSGGSSKGYTF TGTGCCACCAGCTACTCCTCGGGGGGATCCTCCAAGGGCTACACCTTC
TRBJ2-3 TRBD2 15 TRBV29-1 once CSVEREGRFADTQYF TGCAGCGTTGAGCGGGAGGGCCGGTTTGCAGATACGCAGTATTTT
TRBJ1-2 TRBD1 15 TRBV30 . CAWSVGKGQGYGYTF TGTGCCTGGAGTGTAGGAAAGGGACAGGGCTATGGCTACACCTTC
TRBJ2-1 TRBD1 15 TRBV10-1 . CASSESEQGDNEQFF TGCGCCAGCAGTGAGTCAGAACAGGGGGACAATGAGCAGTTCTTC
TRBJ2-2 . 12 TRBV6-4 . CASRENTGELFF TGTGCCAGCCGGGAGAACACCGGGGAGCTGTTTTTT
TRBJ2-7 TRBD2 20 TRBV5-8 . CASSLAGFPPQRGNSYEQYF TGTGCCAGCAGCTTGGCCGGATTCCCGCCTCAGCGGGGGAACTCCTACGAGCAGTACTTC
TRBJ1-5 TRBD1 14 TRBV28 . CASKSGQGVQPQHF TGTGCCAGCAAATCAGGACAGGGGGTTCAGCCCCAGCATTTT
TRBJ1-5 . 16 TRBV4-3 . CASSQDLGGAGQPQHF TGCGCCAGCAGCCAAGATCTGGGGGGGGCGGGTCAGCCCCAGCATTTT
TRBJ2-7 TRBD2 16 TRBV9 . CASSVASGRAEDEQYF TGTGCCAGCAGCGTAGCCAGCGGGAGGGCCGAAGACGAGCAGTACTTC
TRBJ2-7 TRBD2 13 TRBV2 . CASSEQGLAELNF TGTGCCAGCAGTGAACAGGGACTAGCGGAGCTAAACTTC
TRBJ1-3 . 15 TRBV27 . CASSPISGSGNTIYF TGTGCCAGCAGCCCGATATCGGGCTCTGGAAACACCATATATTTT